This T cell receptor beta chain was obtained from a study of T cell repertoires and Cas9 in healthy adults. Study-level information: SpCas9-reactive CD4 and CD8 T cells were characterized for potency, cytotoxicity and lineage. Study results and limitations: SpCas9-reactive regulatory T cells reportedly mitigated SpCas9-reactive effector T cells in vitro.

Clones were sequenced by immunoSEQ multiplex PCR, and TCRdb holds only the in-frame ones, with some missing. The data show tens of thousands of clones, about 90% seen once. The V end was cut by 7 bases, the J end by 1 base, with 17 bases between. Germline CDR1 and CDR2: LNHDA and SQIVND (reference sequence). The CDR3 extends over 16 amino acids. In its sample, this clone was seen once. Antigen: not known. Material for sequencing was CD4+ effector T cells (CD127+, CD25-, CD137-, CD154-) from PBMCs; culture status not recorded. This clonotype was obtained from a human donor in good health. The chain recombines TRBV19 with TRBJ2-1; D may be TRBD1 (5 bases). CDR3 nucleotide sequence: TGTGCCAGTACGGACAAGGGGCTGGTTTCCTACAATGAGCAGTTCTTC. It specifies CASTDKGLVSYNEQFF.